The 22 T cell receptor beta chains listed next were all sequenced from one sample in a study of cytomegalovirus exposure and HLA in healthy donors. Primers included in the PCR were 60 Vbeta and 13 Jbeta primers. Method: immunoSEQ multiplex PCR; TCRdb's copy keeps in-frame clones and lacks some. The table has over 80,000 clones, 73% seen once. The sequencing sample was made of PBMCs. These receptors came from a man between 40 and 49 years old in good health and CMV-seronegative.

The gene calls are TRBV29-1 and TRBJ1-2; D is ambiguous. The CDR3 runs 11 residues. The germline V gene encodes CDR1 SQVTM and CDR2 ANQGSEA. Trimming left V 6 bases short and J 7 bases short, with 12 bases between. The CDR3 region has the DNA TGCAGCGTAGCTCAAAAAGCTGGCTACACCTTC. Its translation is CSVAQKAGYTF.

The rearrangement joins TRBV21-1 to TRBJ2-1; the DNA was not compared with TRBD2, the D call given in the table. TRBV21-1 is deemed a pseudogene. This CDR3 contains 15 residues. CDR3 in amino acids: CASSNDSGEYNEQFF. CDR3 nucleotides: TGTGCCAGCAGCAACGATAGCGGGGAGTACAATGAGCAGTTCTTC.

This clone was seen once. The genes are TRBV5-4 and TRBJ2-5; D is unresolved. The CDR3 totals 15 residues. Germline CDR1 SGHNT, CDR2 YYREEE (reference sequence). V was shortened by 3 bases and J by 4 bases, with 16 bases between the two germline ends. The CDR3 sequence: CASSSNSLITETQYF. The CDR3 DNA is TGTGCCAGCAGCTCGAACAGCTTAATCACAGAGACCCAGTACTTC.

This chain joins TRBV5-1 and TRBJ1-2, with D tentatively TRBD1 (5 bases). With 0 bases removed from V and 8 bases from J, the gap between germline ends came to 17 bases. The CDR3 is 15 amino acids. CDR1 SGHRS and CDR2 YFSETQ come from the germline V gene. In DNA, the CDR3 is TGCGCCAGCAGCTTGGTGGGCCAGGGAGGAAACGGCTACACCTTC. This encodes CASSLVGQGGNGYTF. The full variable domain, in which reference TRBV5-1 and TRBJ1-2 provide the parts outside the CDR3, is KAGVTQTPRYLIKTRGQQVTLSCSPISGHRSVSWYQQTPGQGLQFLFEYFSETQRNKGNFPGRFSGRQFSNSRSEMNVSTLELGDSALYLCASSLVGQGGNGYTFGSGTRLTVV.

This clone came up a few times. This sequence joins TRBV18 and TRBJ1-3; D gene ambiguous. The CDR3 sequence is 15 residues long. The germline V gene encodes CDR1 KGHSH and CDR2 LQKENI. The germline V and J ends were trimmed by 3 bases and 0 bases, with 9 bases remaining between them. CDR3 sequence (DNA): TGTGCCAGCTCACCTAATACGGGCTCTGGAAACACCATATATTTT. Its protein product is CASSPNTGSGNTIYF.

In its sample, this clone was seen a few times. J is TRBJ1-4 and V is TRBV2, with 8 bases fitting TRBD1. The germline V gene has CDR1 SNHLY and CDR2 FYNNEI. The J segment lost 8 bases and the V segment lost 6 bases, leaving 8 bases of the junction unmatched. This CDR3 has 14 amino acids. CDR3 sequence (DNA): TGTGCCAGCAGCCGGACAGGGTCTTCGGAAAAACTGTTTTTT. It translates to CASSRTGSSEKLFF.

The J gene is TRBJ1-4, the V gene TRBV6-5; the D gene is possibly TRBD1 (5 bases). The ends were cut back, 3 bases at V and 4 bases at J, with 9 bases in the middle. The germline gives CDR1 MNHEY, CDR2 SVGAGI. CDR3 length: 14 residues. The CDR3: CASSYGGSNEKLFF. CDR3 coding DNA: TGTGCCAGCAGTTATGGGGGGAGTAATGAAAAACTGTTTTTT.

The chain couples TRBV6-6 to TRBJ2-3, with a tentative D call TRBD2 (6 bases). Germline V gives CDR1 MNHNY, CDR2 SVGAGI (reference sequence). The CDR3 runs 14 residues. Between the trimmed V and J ends, which lost 2 bases and 4 bases, there was a span of 10 bases. CDR3 residues: CASSYAAGSDTQYF. The CDR3 nucleotides are TGTGCCAGCAGTTACGCCGCGGGGTCAGATACGCAGTATTTT.

The rearrangement uses TRBV2 and TRBJ1-1, with 7 bases matching TRBD1. The CDR3 spans 13 residues. Trimming cost V 11 bases and J 1 base; bases outside gene matches: 7. Per germline, CDR1 SNHLY and CDR2 FYNNEI. CDR3 bases: TGTGCCGCACGGGACAGAGAGAACACTGAAGCTTTCTTT. Amino acid sequence: CAARDRENTEAFF.

This clone has more than one count but fewer than ten. The V and J genes are TRBV6-5 and TRBJ1-1, with D perhaps TRBD1 (6 bases). The CDR3 is made up of 14 amino acids. Germline values: CDR1 MNHEY, CDR2 SVGAGI. V was pared by 2 bases and J by 7 bases, with 14 bases between. CDR3 amino acids: CASSYDGQKNEAFF. The CDR3 DNA follows: TGTGCCAGCAGTTACGATGGACAGAAAAATGAAGCTTTCTTT.

The chain links TRBV6-1 to TRBJ2-7; 7 bases match TRBD1. With 7 bases clipped from V and 3 bases from J, the junction kept 9 bases outside the gene matches. The CDR3 totals 14 residues. Germline V gives CDR1 MNHNS, CDR2 SASEGT. CDR3 bases: TGTGCCAGCAATTCATGGGACAGCGACTACGAGCAGTACTTC. Its protein is CASNSWDSDYEQYF.

The chain carries TRBV7-9 and TRBJ2-5; maybe TRBD2 (5 bases). Per the germline V gene, CDR1 is SEHNR and CDR2 is FQNEAQ (reference sequence). Deletions cut 5 bases from V and 5 bases from J, with 15 bases between. The CDR3 is 14 amino acids. CDR3: CASSKAGSTETQYF. CDR3 DNA sequence: TGTGCCAGCAGCAAGGCGGGTTCGACGGAGACCCAGTACTTC.

The chain employs TRBV28 and TRBJ2-7; 12 nucleotides align to TRBD1. The ends lost 1 base at V and 7 bases at J; junction bases unmatched: 17. Germline-derived CDR1 and CDR2 are MDHEN and SYDVKM. The CDR3 has 19 residues. CDR3 DNA: TGTGCCAGCAGTTTATTCGAGTGGGCGGCGGGACAGGGGGCGGGAGAGCAGTACTTC. Protein sequence: CASSLFEWAAGQGAGEQYF.

Here the CDR3 DNA reads TGTGCCAGCAGTACCAGGGCGGAAAAACTGTTTTTT. Its protein is CASSTRAEKLFF. This chain connects TRBV6-5 to TRBJ1-4; TRBD1 might be the D (5 bases). Germline-derived CDR1 and CDR2 are MNHEY and SVGAGI. Trimming cost V 5 bases and J 8 bases, with 9 bases left between them. This CDR3 is built from 12 residues.

This clone was seen a handful of times. Additional DNA sequences in this sample encode the identical CDR3. The chain carries TRBV5-1 and TRBJ2-3; 7 bases match TRBD1. Germline V lookup: CDR1 SGHRS, CDR2 YFSETQ. With 2 bases clipped from V and 4 bases from J, the junction kept 4 bases outside the gene matches. CDR3 length: 14 amino acids. CDR3 region: CASSLEGGPDTQYF. The CDR3 coding sequence is TGCGCCAGCAGCTTAGAAGGGGGCCCAGATACGCAGTATTTT.

The V gene is TRBV4-1, the J gene TRBJ1-4; 7 bases are a match to TRBD1. Germline-derived CDR1 and CDR2 are MGHRA and YSYEKL. With V trimmed by 1 base and J by 6 bases, 8 bases remained unmatched. The CDR3 is 16 amino acids. CDR3 in amino acids: CASSQVDRAGDEKLFF. For the CDR3, the DNA is TGCGCCAGCAGCCAAGTCGACAGGGCTGGTGATGAAAAACTGTTTTTT.

This chain joins TRBV6-6 and TRBJ1-6; a possible D gene is TRBD1 (5 bases). This CDR3 comprises 15 residues. The V and J ends lost 0 bases and 10 bases respectively, with 13 bases between them. Germline CDR1 reads MNHNY; CDR2 reads SVGAGI (reference sequence). The CDR3 here is CASSYSIMGGSPLHF. Written as DNA, the CDR3 is TGTGCCAGCAGTTACTCGATCATGGGGGGATCACCCCTCCACTTT.

Points on this clone: The junction departs from the called germline gene at one end, perhaps through a read error. The V and J genes are TRBV15 and TRBJ1-6, with 9 bases matching TRBD1. This CDR3 is 14 amino acids long. Germline V gives CDR1 LNHNV, CDR2 YYDKDF (reference sequence). CDR3 sequence: CATSRDRGILPLHF. CDR3 DNA sequence: TGTGCCACCAGCCGAGACAGGGGGATTCTGCCCCTCCACTTT. The full variable domain, its missing parts supplied by reference TRBV15 and TRBJ1-6, is DAMVIQNPRYQVTQFGKPVTLSCSQTLNHNVMYWYQQKSSQAPKLLFHYYDKDFNNEADTPDNFQSRRPNTSFCFLDIRSPGLGDTAMYLCATSRDRGILPLHFGNGTRLTVT.

The chain joins TRBV5-1 to TRBJ2-5, with 8 nucleotides matching TRBD1. This CDR3 comprises 13 residues. In germline, CDR1 is SGHRS, CDR2 YFSETQ. V lost 4 bases to trimming and J lost 5 bases; unmatched junction nucleotides: 4. The CDR3 loop reads CASSNQGAETQYF. In DNA form, the CDR3 reads TGCGCCAGCAGCAACCAGGGGGCTGAGACCCAGTACTTC.

The gene calls are TRBV28 and TRBJ2-7; 7 bases line up with TRBD2. V lost 7 bases to trimming and J lost 2 bases; unmatched junction nucleotides: 11. This CDR3 region has 15 residues. Germline CDR1 is MDHEN and CDR2 is SYDVKM. This chain's CDR3 is CASTPWGEGTYEQYF. The CDR3 DNA reads as TGTGCCAGCACCCCGTGGGGGGAGGGGACCTACGAGCAGTACTTC. The full variable domain, with the rest looked up from reference TRBV28 and TRBJ2-7, is DVKVTQSSRYLVKRTGEKVFLECVQDMDHENMFWYRQDPGLGLRLIYFSYDVKMKEKGDIPEGYSVSREKKERFSLILESASTNQTSMYLCASTPWGEGTYEQYFGPGTRLTVT.

The gene calls are TRBV27 and TRBJ2-5; D gene unclear. Near its end, the DNA agrees better with TRBJ2-7, so the J call may be wrong. CDR1 and CDR2 from the germline V gene are MNHEY and SMNVEV (reference sequence). The length of the CDR3 is 15 residues. In DNA, the CDR3 is TGTGCCAGCAGTTTATCGTCCAGGTACTCCTACGAGCAGTACTTC. Amino acids: CASSLSSRYSYEQYF.

The chain combines TRBV5-4 with TRBJ2-1, with D perhaps matching TRBD1 (5 bases). The CDR3 is 13 residues long. V lost 0 bases, J lost 8 bases, and 9 bases lay in between. The germline gives CDR1 SGHNT, CDR2 YYREEE (reference sequence). In DNA, the CDR3 is TGTGCCAGCAGCTTGGGCTTCAGGGATGAGCAGTTCTTC. This gives the protein CASSLGFRDEQFF.